The 26 T cell receptor beta chains below come from one sample, sequenced in a study of CD8 T cells in Susac syndrome. RNA amounts of roughly 0.45 to 1 ug underwent reverse transcription with random hexamers. TCRdb used MiXCR to reprocess the immunoSEQ multiplex PCR reads, holding one entry per CDR3 protein. The data show roughly 150,000 distinct CDR3 sequences, with around 95% seen just once and over 0.12% held by the top ten. The sequenced material came from CD8+ T cells from PBMCs. Every receptor here comes from a human donor with multiple sclerosis.

The chain links TRBV30 to TRBJ2-3; D unclear. The CDR3 sequence is 10 residues long. V was cut by 1 base and J by 5 bases, with 1 base left in between. Germline V gene data show CDR1 as GTSNPN and CDR2 as SVGIG (reference sequence). This CDR3 reads CAWSEDTQYF. Written as DNA, the CDR3 is TGTGCCTGGAGTGAAGATACGCAGTATTTT.

The count of this clonotype is one. The rearrangement joins TRBV7-9 to TRBJ2-3, with D maybe TRBD1 (5 bases). The V end lost 0 bases, the J end lost 3 bases, and 16 bases lay between the germline ends. CDR3 length: 17 amino acids. Germline V lookup: CDR1 SEHNR, CDR2 FQNEAQ (reference sequence). This CDR3 reads CASSLATQVGRTDTQYF. The CDR3, as DNA: TGTGCCAGCAGCTTAGCAACACAGGTGGGAAGGACAGATACGCAGTATTTT.

The chain recombines TRBV13 with TRBJ2-2; no definite D call. The germline V gene encodes CDR1 PRHDT and CDR2 FYEKMQ (reference sequence). This CDR3 is 13 amino acids long. Between the trimmed V and J ends, which lost 7 bases and 4 bases, there was a span of 10 bases. CDR3 nucleotides: TGTGCCAGCAAGGTGGTCGGCACCGGGGAGCTGTTTTTT. This sequence encodes CASKVVGTGELFF.

The gene calls are TRBV7-9 and TRBJ1-1; 8 positions match TRBD1. Germline CDR1 reads SEHNR; CDR2 reads FQNEAQ (reference sequence). The junction had 1 base not matched to a gene; V was cut back by 4 bases and J by 0 bases. This CDR3 has 14 amino acids. CDR3 protein: CASSSTGVNTEAFF. CDR3 DNA: TGTGCCAGCAGCTCGACAGGGGTGAACACTGAAGCTTTCTTT.

This sequence joins TRBV13 and TRBJ2-5; 12 positions agree with TRBD1. CDR3 size: 16 residues. The V gene's germline CDR1 is PRHDT and CDR2 FYEKMQ (reference sequence). The junction had 8 bases not matched to a gene; V was cut back by 5 bases and J by 4 bases. The CDR3 protein is CASSNRDRGLGETQYF. The CDR3 DNA follows: TGTGCCAGCAGCAACCGGGACAGGGGGCTCGGAGAGACCCAGTACTTC.

This chain joins TRBV4-1 and TRBJ2-1, with a weak D call TRBD2 (6 bases). V was pared by 3 bases and J by 9 bases, with 18 bases between. The CDR3 loop spans 15 amino acids. CDR1 is MGHRA, CDR2 YSYEKL, per germline. In DNA form, the CDR3 reads TGCGCCAGCAGCCAGGTTGGCGGGACCTTGGCTGAGCAGTTCTTC. Translating it yields CASSQVGGTLAEQFF.

V is TRBV4-1 and J is TRBJ1-2; possible D gene TRBD1, 5 bases. V shed 5 bases and J shed 4 bases, with 14 bases lying between them. The germline V gene has CDR1 MGHRA and CDR2 YSYEKL. The CDR3 covers 14 residues. The CDR3: CASSTQSQGYGYTF. The CDR3 bases are TGCGCCAGCAGCACCCAAAGCCAGGGCTATGGCTACACCTTC.

The rearrangement uses TRBV7-9 and TRBJ2-7; maybe TRBD1 (6 bases). Between the trimmed V and J ends, which lost 5 bases and 9 bases, there was a span of 11 bases. The CDR3 is 11 residues long. From germline, CDR1 is SEHNR and CDR2 FQNEAQ (reference sequence). The CDR3 reads CASSKGGVQYF. CDR3 DNA: TGTGCCAGCAGCAAAGGGGGAGTGCAGTACTTC.

The chain couples TRBV30 to TRBJ1-1, with 12 bases aligning to TRBD1. The V and J ends lost 5 bases and 11 bases, in that order; junction bases with no gene match: 9. Germline CDR1 and CDR2: GTSNPN and SVGIG (reference sequence). This CDR3 contains 13 residues. In DNA, the CDR3 is TGTGCCTGGGCCGGGACAGGGGGCGCGGAGGCTTTCTTT. The encoded protein is CAWAGTGGAEAFF.

V usage is TRBV12-3 or TRBV12-4 and J usage is TRBJ1-1; TRBD1 matches at 8 bases. V was clipped by 8 bases and J by 0 bases; unmatched bases: 2. The CDR3 is 13 residues long. In nucleotides, the CDR3 is TGTGCCAGCCAGGGGGCGTTGAACACTGAAGCTTTCTTT. Amino acid sequence: CASQGALNTEAFF.

V usage is TRBV29-1 and J usage is TRBJ2-3; D is unresolved. Germline V gene lookup returns CDR1 SQVTM and CDR2 ANQGSEA. V lost 8 bases and J 4 bases, leaving 19 bases between the germline ends. This CDR3 region has 14 residues. The CDR3 nucleotides read TGCAGCCCGATATGGGCAGTCAGGCCAGATACGCAGTATTTT. Protein: CSPIWAVRPDTQYF.

This chain connects TRBV27 to TRBJ2-1; the D call may be TRBD1 or TRBD2 (7 bases each). CDR1 is MNHEY and CDR2 is SMNVEV in the germline V gene (reference sequence). Trimming removed 5 bases at V and 2 bases at J, with 13 bases between. The CDR3 spans 15 residues. CDR3 coding DNA: TGTGCCAGCAGTGCCCAGGGGGGGACCTACAATGAGCAGTTCTTC. This translates into CASSAQGGTYNEQFF.

The chain employs TRBV5-1 and TRBJ1-6; D is uncertain. V shed 0 bases and J shed 7 bases, with 8 bases lying between them. The CDR3 contains 14 residues. The germline V gene encodes CDR1 SGHRS and CDR2 YFSETQ. The CDR3: CASSLDIRNSPLHF. DNA for the CDR3: TGCGCCAGCAGCTTGGACATTAGGAATTCACCCCTCCACTTT.

The V and J genes are TRBV3-1 and TRBJ2-3; tentative D call: TRBD1 (5 bases). The ends were cut back, 1 base at V and 8 bases at J, with 19 bases in the middle. Germline CDR1 reads LGHDT; CDR2 reads YNNKEL (reference sequence). There are 16 residues in the CDR3. CDR3 nucleotides: TGTGCCAGCAGCCAAGGATGGGGAACCAGGGTTGGTACGCAGTATTTT. Protein product: CASSQGWGTRVGTQYF.

The chain employs TRBV27 and TRBJ2-1; D not resolved. In germline, CDR1 is MNHEY, CDR2 SMNVEV (reference sequence). The CDR3 sequence is 15 residues long. The ends were cut back, 5 bases at V and 4 bases at J, with 15 bases in the middle. The CDR3 spells CASSADSSAYNEQFF. The CDR3 region has the DNA TGTGCCAGCAGTGCAGACTCGTCTGCATACAATGAGCAGTTCTTC.

V gene TRBV30 combines with J gene TRBJ2-7, with D possibly being TRBD2 (7 bases). Trimming took 3 bases from V and 6 from J, leaving 18 bases between them. The germline gives CDR1 GTSNPN, CDR2 SVGIG (reference sequence). This CDR3 has 14 residues. CDR3 region: CAWSNAAGAGEQYF. Here the CDR3 DNA reads TGTGCCTGGAGCAATGCGGCGGGGGCAGGCGAGCAGTACTTC.

The rearrangement joins TRBV30 to TRBJ1-1, with 7 bases lining up with TRBD1. The V and J ends lost 1 base and 4 bases, in that order; junction bases with no gene match: 3. This CDR3 region has 13 residues. Germline CDR1 and CDR2: GTSNPN and SVGIG (reference sequence). The CDR3 nucleotides read TGTGCCTGGAGTGAGACAGGGAGCACTGAAGCTTTCTTT. It yields the protein CAWSETGSTEAFF.

This chain joins TRBV20-1 and TRBJ2-1; the D gene is possibly TRBD1 (6 bases). CDR1 is DFQATT, CDR2 SNEGSKA, per germline (reference sequence). The CDR3 runs to 14 residues. V lost 0 bases to trimming and J lost 2 bases, with 8 bases between them. The CDR3 is CSARDDRTYNEQFF. The CDR3 DNA sequence: TGCAGTGCTAGAGATGACAGGACCTACAATGAGCAGTTCTTC.

A single count supports this clonotype. The rearrangement joins TRBV30 to TRBJ2-7; 9 bases line up with TRBD1. The V and J ends lost 1 base and 3 bases, in that order; junction bases with no gene match: 4. The CDR3 sequence is 14 residues long. In germline, CDR1 is GTSNPN, CDR2 SVGIG (reference sequence). CDR3 amino acids: CAWSAGQGFYEQYF. Written as DNA, the CDR3 is TGTGCCTGGAGTGCAGGACAGGGGTTCTACGAGCAGTACTTC.

This sequence joins TRBV11-2 and TRBJ2-1; 8 bases align to TRBD2. J gave up 10 bases and V 6 bases, and 8 bases lay outside the gene matches. Germline CDR1 SGHAT, CDR2 FQNNGV. This CDR3 is built from 13 residues. CDR3: CASRATSEREQFF. In DNA form, the CDR3 reads TGTGCCAGCAGGGCGACTAGCGAGCGGGAGCAGTTCTTC.

The chain carries TRBV25-1 and TRBJ1-6; no definite D call. This CDR3 comprises 14 residues. The germline gives CDR1 MGHDK, CDR2 SYGVNS. V lost 4 bases to trimming and J lost 7 bases, with 11 bases between them. The CDR3 spells CASSGADFNSPLHF. The CDR3 bases are TGTGCCAGCAGTGGGGCAGACTTCAATTCACCCCTCCACTTT.

The CDR3 coding sequence is TGTGCCAGCAGTATCCTACCTGGGGACTATGGCTACACCTTC. Translated: CASSILPGDYGYTF. The chain is built from TRBV7-9 and TRBJ1-2; D is undetermined. From germline, CDR1 is SEHNR and CDR2 FQNEAQ (reference sequence). With 6 bases removed from V and 3 bases from J, the gap between germline ends came to 14 bases. The length of the CDR3 is 14 residues. Full variable domain (missing parts from reference TRBV7-9 and TRBJ1-2): DTGVSQNPRHKITKRGQNVTFRCDPISEHNRLYWYRQTLGQGPEFLTYFQNEAQLEKSRLLSDRFSAERPKGSFSTLEIQRTEQGDSAMYLCASSILPGDYGYTFGSGTRLTVV.

V is TRBV7-6 and J is TRBJ1-1; D perhaps matches TRBD1 (6 bases). Germline lookup yields CDR1 SGHVS and CDR2 FNYEAQ. The CDR3 totals 14 residues. Trimming removed 0 bases at V and 8 bases at J, with 13 bases between. The CDR3: CASSLADRGPEAFF. The CDR3 region has the DNA TGTGCCAGCAGCTTAGCGGACAGAGGCCCGGAAGCTTTCTTT.

The rearrangement uses TRBV9 and TRBJ2-3, with D tentatively TRBD1 or TRBD2 (6 bases each). This CDR3 spans 13 amino acids. CDR1 is SGDLS, CDR2 YYNGEE, per germline. The ends were cut back, 3 bases at V and 5 bases at J, with 10 bases in the middle. CDR3 DNA sequence: TGTGCCAGCAGCGACGGGGGACAAGATACGCAGTATTTT. Protein sequence: CASSDGGQDTQYF.

The rearrangement uses TRBV4-2 and TRBJ2-1, with D maybe TRBD2 (6 bases). Trimming removed 0 bases at V and 3 bases at J, with 12 bases between. Looked up from germline, CDR1 is LGHNA and CDR2 is YNFKEQ. This CDR3 has 16 amino acids. CDR3 nucleotides: TGTGCCAGCAGCCAAGAAGAGACGGACTACTACAATGAGCAGTTCTTC. It translates to CASSQEETDYYNEQFF.

The gene calls are TRBV15 and TRBJ2-7; D is ambiguous. Germline CDR1 and CDR2: LNHNV and YYDKDF (reference sequence). The CDR3 spans 14 residues. The V gene lost 0 bases and the J gene lost 7 bases, with 13 bases spanning the gap. As DNA, the CDR3 is TGTGCCACCAGCAGAGAACTCGACCGCGGAGAGCAGTACGTC. Amino acid sequence: CATSRELDRGEQYV.